This T cell receptor (beta chain) was identified in a study of graft-versus-host responses after intestinal transplantation. The CDR3 extends over 15 amino acids. V shed 0 bases, J shed 8 bases, and the junction held 7 bases outside the gene matches. The V gene's germline CDR1 is MNHEY and CDR2 SVGAGI. Irradiated stimulators labeled with violet dye, approximately 200,000 in number, were plated with approximately 200,000 CFSE-labeled responders. The reaction was completed, and proliferating CFSE-low CD3+CD4+ and CD3+CD8+ responders were then sorted. Profiling relied on immunoSEQ multiplex PCR, and the TCRdb table lists in-frame clones only, not all of them. The sample carries under 15,000 clones, under 45% recorded once.

The sequence was collected from a human patient who received an intestinal transplant. This material consisted of alloreactive CD8+ T cells from a mixed lymphocyte reaction culture, taken before intestinal transplant. Subset of the sample: CFSE-low proliferating T cells sorted from approximately 6-day pre-transplant mixed lymphocyte reaction (GvH or HvG direction). The chain recombines TRBV6-5 with TRBJ2-7; 10 nucleotides align to TRBD2. CDR3 in DNA: TGTGCCAGCAGTTACTCCCAGCGGGGGGGTTTTAAGCAGTACTTC. Translated: CASSYSQRGGFKQYF.